This is a list of T cell receptor beta chains from one sample in a study of identical twins. TCRdb called the 5' RACE reads again in MiXCR, with one record for every CDR3 protein. The sample has 350,000 or so distinct CDR3 sequences; around 12% are singletons. These data were also filed under a second study, of yellow fever vaccine responses in identical twins.

The sequenced sample was CD8+ T cells sorted from blood. All receptors come from a young woman in good health. Each CDR3 is given with its conserved first and last residue. Each record gives: D gene, V gene, clone size, J gene, CDR3 DNA, CDR3 protein. The D gene is left open where the match is weak. The size entry is marked missing in some rows and otherwise reads once, few, many or a size class.

>.|TRBV29-1|.|TRBJ2-1
TGCAGCGTTGTCTGGAATGAGCAGTTCTTC
CSVVWNEQFF
>.|TRBV12-3/TRBV12-4|many|TRBJ2-7
TGTGCCAGCACTGCTGGTCGTTTTTACGAGCAGTACTTC
CASTAGRFYEQYF
>.|TRBV3-1|.|TRBJ2-7
TGTGCCAGCAGCCAAGAAGGAGCCTTATTCTACGAGCAGTACTTC
CASSQEGALFYEQYF
>TRBD2|TRBV10-3|.|TRBJ2-3
TGTGCCATCAGTGAGACGGTTGGCGGGAGGGCCCCGGATACGCAGTATTTT
CAISETVGGRAPDTQYF
>TRBD1|TRBV4-2|few|TRBJ1-1
TGTGCCAGCAGCCCCCGGACAGGGGAGTACACTGAAGCTTTCTTT
CASSPRTGEYTEAFF
>.|TRBV9|few|TRBJ1-1
TGTGCCAGCAGCGTAGAAGGCCCGAACACTGAAGCTTTCTTT
CASSVEGPNTEAFF
>TRBD1|TRBV28|.|TRBJ2-6
TGTGCCAGCAGTTCTGGCCGGACAGGTTACTCTGGGGCCAACGTCCTGACTTTC
CASSSGRTGYSGANVLTF
>.|TRBV25-1|.|TRBJ1-5
TGTGCCAGCAGTGAATCCTGGAATCAGCCCCAGCATTTT
CASSESWNQPQHF
>.|TRBV20-1|few|TRBJ1-3
TGCAGTGCCCCCGGGATAAAAGATGGAAACACCATATATTTT
CSAPGIKDGNTIYF
>.|TRBV7-9|few|TRBJ2-3
TGTGCCAGCAGCCCCCCCCACGGGACGCCGGAGGCAGATACGCAGTATTTT
CASSPPHGTPEADTQYF
>.|TRBV6-1|.|TRBJ2-1
TGTGCCAGCAGCGGGCTCTCTGGCTACAATGAGCAGTTCTTC
CASSGLSGYNEQFF
>.|TRBV11-3|many|TRBJ2-5
TGTGCCAGCAGCTTAGGGTCGGGAGAGACCCAGTACTTC
CASSLGSGETQYF
>.|TRBV7-6|few|TRBJ2-2
TGTGCCAGCAGCTCCTCAGCCGGGGAGCTGTTTTTT
CASSSSAGELFF
>.|TRBV12-3/TRBV12-4|.|TRBJ2-7
TGTGCCAGCAGCGTACAGGGTCCCGACGAGCAGTACTTC
CASSVQGPDEQYF
>.|TRBV6-5|few|TRBJ2-5
TGTGCCAGCAGTTACGCAGGGGGGGGGCAAGAGACCCAGTACTTC
CASSYAGGGQETQYF
>TRBD1|TRBV12-3/TRBV12-4|many|TRBJ2-4
TGTGCCAGCAGTCCTCCTTCGACAGGGGGCCGGAGCATTCAGTACTTC
CASSPPSTGGRSIQYF
>.|TRBV10-2|.|TRBJ1-6
TGCGCCAGCAGTGAGTGGGAAGGGCCCTATAATTCACCCCTCCACTTT
CASSEWEGPYNSPLHF
>.|TRBV27|.|TRBJ1-5
TGTGCCAGCAGTTTATCAGGAGGGTACAATCAGCCCCAGCATTTT
CASSLSGGYNQPQHF
>.|TRBV7-9|few|TRBJ2-3
TGTGCCAGCACAGACCTGCCAAGACGAGATACGCAGTATTTT
CASTDLPRRDTQYF
>TRBD1|TRBV27|few|TRBJ1-1
TGTGCCAGCAGGCAAGGGCTCGGGACAGGGGTCGCTTTCTTT
CASRQGLGTGVAFF
>TRBD1|TRBV5-1|once|TRBJ2-3
TGCGCCAGCAGCTTGATGGTGGTCGGGACAGGGAGGACAGATACGCAGTATTTT
CASSLMVVGTGRTDTQYF
>TRBD2|TRBV12-3/TRBV12-4|many|TRBJ2-1
TGTGCCAGCAGCTTAGTAGCGGGGGATGAGCAGTTCTTC
CASSLVAGDEQFF